These 2 T cell receptor beta chains came from one sample sequenced in a study of blood T cell repertoires in COVID-19. Only in-frame clones appear in the TCRdb table, and some are missing; sequencing was by immunoSEQ multiplex PCR. The sample yields 210,000 or so clones, 83% seen once. Sequencing was carried out using PBMCs or T cells enriched from blood (not recorded which). The receptor source for this set is a woman aged 45-60 years who had been exposed to COVID-19.

The chain joins TRBV5-1 to TRBJ1-1, with 8 bases identical to TRBD1. CDR3 length: 13 residues. The V gene end was trimmed by 2 bases and the J gene end by 9 bases; junction bases not matched to a gene: 6. Looked up from germline, CDR1 is SGHRS and CDR2 is YFSETQ. CDR3 nucleotide sequence: TGCGCCAGCAGCTTAAGACAGGGGAATAAAGCTTTCTTT. Protein: CASSLRQGNKAFF.

This rearrangement joins TRBV7-2 to TRBJ2-7; 9 bases align to TRBD2. V trimming: 0 bases; J trimming: 3 bases; junction bases outside the gene matches: 6. This CDR3 spans 16 amino acids. Germline CDR1 reads SGHTA; CDR2 reads FQGNSA. In DNA form, the CDR3 reads TGTGCCAGCAGCTTAGCGCCTAGCGGGGCTGGCTACGAGCAGTACTTC. Its protein product is CASSLAPSGAGYEQYF. The complete variable domain, with remaining parts taken from reference TRBV7-2 and TRBJ2-7, reads GAGVSQSPSNKVTEKGKDVELRCDPISGHTALYWYRQSLGQGLEFLIYFQGNSAPDKSGLPSDRFSAERTGGSVSTLTIQRTQQEDSAVYLCASSLAPSGAGYEQYFGPGTRLTVT.